The source of this T cell receptor beta chain is a study of shared clonotypes between healthy human individuals. General study points: What limited the represented genetic and exposure-history diversity was the small number of donors.

The CDR3 totals 13 residues. Trimming pared 3 bases from V and 2 bases from J, leaving 6 bases between. Per the germline V gene, CDR1 is SGHDN and CDR2 is FVKESK. Sequenced by immunoSEQ multiplex PCR; TCRdb stores in-frame clones only, minus some. The profile covers about 1.5 million clones, with approximately 98% appearing a single time and about 0.4% taken by the ten largest. Remarks on this clone: Its target is not known.

Sequenced sample: naive CD4+ T cells sorted from blood. Subset of the sample: CD45RA+ positively selected. This TCR came from a young man in good health. The chain is built from TRBV14 and TRBJ2-3; no clear D gene. The CDR3 DNA sequence: TGTGCCAGCAGCCAGTTTGACACAGATACGCAGTATTTT. This codes for CASSQFDTDTQYF. Full variable domain (missing parts from reference TRBV14 and TRBJ2-3): EAGVTQFPSHSVIEKGQTVTLRCDPISGHDNLYWYRRVMGKEIKFLLHFVKESKQDESGMPNNRFLAERTGGTYSTLKVQPAELEDSGVYFCASSQFDTDTQYFGPGTRLTVL.